Below are 17 T cell receptor beta chains sequenced from a single sample in a study of cytomegalovirus exposure and HLA in healthy donors. Profiled with immunoSEQ multiplex PCR; TCRdb holds only in-frame clones, not every one. The table lists approximately 190,000 clones, 75% to 85% of them singletons. The sequenced sample consisted of PBMCs. The receptors derive from a woman in her 30s in good health and CMV-seropositive.

The CDR3 loop is CASSQAQRTPEKLFF. CDR3 DNA sequence: TGCGCCAGCAGCCAAGCCCAGCGAACCCCTGAAAAACTGTTTTTT. The chain recombines TRBV4-1 with TRBJ1-4; D is uncertain. The CDR3 has 15 residues. V lost 1 base and J lost 7, with 13 bases in between. Germline assignment: CDR1 MGHRA and CDR2 YSYEKL.

This clone has a single count. The rearrangement joins TRBV10-2 to TRBJ2-3; 13 nucleotides line up with TRBD2. The ends lost 7 bases at V and 4 bases at J; junction bases unmatched: 2. CDR1 is WSHSY and CDR2 is SAAADI in the germline V gene. This CDR3 region has 14 residues. The CDR3 region is CASNGLAGADTQYF. Here the CDR3 DNA reads TGCGCCAGCAATGGACTAGCGGGAGCAGATACGCAGTATTTT.

This clone showed up just once. The chain links TRBV2 to TRBJ1-1, with 10 bases fitting TRBD1. The CDR3 is 15 residues long. Germline V gene data show CDR1 as SNHLY and CDR2 as FYNNEI. The junction had 5 bases not matched to a gene; V was cut back by 6 bases and J by 1 base. The DNA for the CDR3 is TGTGCCAGCAGGACCGACAGGGGGCAGAACACTGAAGCTTTCTTT. As protein: CASRTDRGQNTEAFF. Full variable domain (remainder filled in from reference TRBV2 and TRBJ1-1): EPEVTQTPSHQVTQMGQEVILRCVPISNHLYFYWYRQILGQKVEFLVSFYNNEISEKSEIFDDQFSVERPDGSNFTLKIRSTKLEDSAMYFCASRTDRGQNTEAFFGQGTRLTVV.

The chain employs TRBV6-5 and TRBJ1-2; TRBD1 is a possible D gene (5 bases). CDR1 is MNHEY and CDR2 is SVGAGI in the germline V gene. The V end lost 7 bases, the J end lost 8 bases, and 14 bases lay between the germline ends. This CDR3 spans 12 amino acids. The CDR3, as DNA: TGTGCCAGCAAACTAAAGGGGAACGGCTACACCTTC. Translated, it gives CASKLKGNGYTF.

This clone was seen once. The chain combines TRBV6-5 with TRBJ2-7, with 7 nucleotides matching TRBD1. This CDR3 is built from 13 residues. With 6 bases clipped from V and 3 bases from J, the junction kept 5 bases outside the gene matches. The germline V gene encodes CDR1 MNHEY and CDR2 SVGAGI. The CDR3 region has the DNA TGTGCCAGCAGCCCGGGACAGTTCTACGAGCAGTACTTC. Its protein is CASSPGQFYEQYF.

V and J are TRBV7-9 and TRBJ2-3, with D tentatively TRBD1 (5 bases). The CDR3 consists of 13 residues. V was trimmed by 6 bases and J by 5 bases, leaving 12 bases between them. Germline V gene data show CDR1 as SEHNR and CDR2 as FQNEAQ (reference sequence). CDR3 sequence reads: CASRGVLGDTQYF. The CDR3 DNA follows: TGTGCCAGCAGAGGGGTTTTAGGAGATACGCAGTATTTT.

CDR3 bases: TGTGCCAGCAGCCAAGAAGGGTCTGACAGCATCTATGGCTACACCTTC. Translated: CASSQEGSDSIYGYTF. The chain links TRBV4-2 to TRBJ1-2, with D perhaps TRBD1 (5 bases). The CDR3 is 16 amino acids. Germline V CDR1 and CDR2: LGHNA, YNFKEQ. V shed 0 bases and J shed 4 bases, with 15 bases lying between them.

This clone was picked up a small number of times. This chain uses TRBV19 with TRBJ1-3; tentatively, D is TRBD1 (5 bases). This CDR3 is 15 amino acids long. V lost 2 bases, J lost 0 bases, and 8 bases lay in between. Looked up from germline, CDR1 is LNHDA and CDR2 is SQIVND (reference sequence). The DNA for the CDR3 is TGTGCCAGTAGTATAACAGGCAGCTCTGGAAACACCATATATTTT. Its protein is CASSITGSSGNTIYF.

The genes are TRBV6-5 and TRBJ1-2; no firm D call. CDR1 is MNHEY, CDR2 SVGAGI, per germline. Trimming stripped 6 bases from V and 8 bases from J, with 19 bases between. The CDR3 is made up of 14 amino acids. The DNA for the CDR3 is TGTGCCAGCAGGCACCGGAGGGATCCCGGGGGCTACACCTTC. Encoded protein: CASRHRRDPGGYTF.

The gene calls are TRBV27 and TRBJ2-7; weak D call: TRBD1 (6 bases). The germline CDR1 and CDR2 sequences are MNHEY and SMNVEV (reference sequence). Trimming removed 4 bases at V and 0 bases at J, with 16 bases between. This CDR3 region has 16 residues. The CDR3 is CASSSQTGLSSYEQYF. The CDR3 DNA reads as TGTGCCAGCAGTTCCCAGACAGGATTGAGCTCCTACGAGCAGTACTTC.

This chain links TRBV5-1 with TRBJ1-1; a weak D match, TRBD1 (5 bases). Germline CDR1 SGHRS, CDR2 YFSETQ. V lost 4 bases, J lost 4 bases, and 8 bases lay in between. The CDR3 contains 12 residues. The CDR3 DNA sequence: TGCGCCAGCAGCGCAGGGCGCACTGAAGCTTTCTTT. This encodes CASSAGRTEAFF.

The V gene is TRBV11-2, the J gene TRBJ1-2, with D perhaps TRBD1 (5 bases). Trimming stripped 0 bases from V and 4 bases from J, with 9 bases between. The CDR3 contains 14 residues. Per the germline V gene, CDR1 is SGHAT and CDR2 is FQNNGV. The CDR3 region is CASSLDQGFYGYTF. The DNA of the CDR3 is TGTGCCAGCAGCTTAGATCAGGGTTTCTATGGCTACACCTTC. Full variable domain (missing parts from reference TRBV11-2 and TRBJ1-2): EAGVAQSPRYKIIEKRQSVAFWCNPISGHATLYWYQQILGQGPKLLIQFQNNGVVDDSQLPKDRFSAERLKGVDSTLKIQPAKLEDSAVYLCASSLDQGFYGYTFGSGTRLTVV.

The chain combines TRBV5-6 with TRBJ1-5; D not resolved. Per the germline V gene, CDR1 is SGHDT and CDR2 is YYEEEE. The ends were cut back, 4 bases at V and 6 bases at J, with 11 bases in the middle. This CDR3 has 13 residues. The DNA for the CDR3 is TGTGCCAGCAGCCCCGCGGGGAGTCAGCCCCAGCATTTT. Encoded protein: CASSPAGSQPQHF.

The V call is TRBV13, the J call TRBJ2-7; possible D gene TRBD2, 5 bases. The CDR3 length is 15 residues. Germline assignment: CDR1 PRHDT and CDR2 FYEKMQ (reference sequence). V was pared by 4 bases and J by 3 bases, with 16 bases between. The CDR3 is CASSYGTSSIYEQYF. CDR3 in DNA: TGTGCCAGCAGCTATGGCACTAGTTCTATCTACGAGCAGTACTTC.

The chain is built from TRBV6-5 and TRBJ2-5, with D perhaps matching TRBD2 (5 bases). CDR1 and CDR2 from the germline V gene are MNHEY and SVGAGI. The CDR3 loop spans 14 amino acids. Deletions cut 2 bases from V and 2 bases from J, with 9 bases between. Here the CDR3 DNA reads TGTGCCAGCAGTTACGGGCGAGGGCAAGAGACCCAGTACTTC. Translating it yields CASSYGRGQETQYF.

The chain couples TRBV5-1 to TRBJ2-7, with 9 bases fitting TRBD1. Germline V gene sequence: CDR1 SGHRS, CDR2 YFSETQ. This CDR3 spans 16 amino acids. Losses at the gene ends were 3 bases for V and 2 bases for J; bases not matched to a gene: 9. The CDR3 loop is CASSSLPGQGPYEQYF. The CDR3 DNA reads TGCGCCAGCAGCTCCCTCCCGGGACAGGGTCCCTACGAGCAGTACTTC.

This chain links TRBV9 with TRBJ1-4; the D gene is possibly TRBD1 (6 bases). The V gene lost 3 bases and the J gene lost 7 bases, with 13 bases spanning the gap. This CDR3 has 14 residues. Germline V gene sequence: CDR1 SGDLS, CDR2 YYNGEE. CDR3 sequence (DNA): TGTGCCAGCAGCGCCCAGACACAGGGTGAAAAACTGTTTTTT. This gives the protein CASSAQTQGEKLFF.